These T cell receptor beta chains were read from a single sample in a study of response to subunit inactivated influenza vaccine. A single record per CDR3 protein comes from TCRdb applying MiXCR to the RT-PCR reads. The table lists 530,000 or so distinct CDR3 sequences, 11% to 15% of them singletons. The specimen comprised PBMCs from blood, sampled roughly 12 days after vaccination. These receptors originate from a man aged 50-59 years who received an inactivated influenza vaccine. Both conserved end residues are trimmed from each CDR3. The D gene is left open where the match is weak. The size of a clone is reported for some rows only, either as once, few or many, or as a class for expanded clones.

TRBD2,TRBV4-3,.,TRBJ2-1,ASRQDVAGVHNEQF
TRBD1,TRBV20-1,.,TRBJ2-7,SAPSSGQGWGYEQY
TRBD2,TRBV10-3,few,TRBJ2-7,AISDYTGTTNYEQY
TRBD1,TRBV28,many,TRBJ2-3,ASSLGQGGDTQY
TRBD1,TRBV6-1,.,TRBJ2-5,ASTSTGIDQETQY
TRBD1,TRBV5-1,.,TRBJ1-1,ASSIGDRGINTEAF
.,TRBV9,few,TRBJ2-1,ASSVANDNEQF
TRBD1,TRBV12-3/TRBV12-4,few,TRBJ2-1,ASSGQSYNEQF
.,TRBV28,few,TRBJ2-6,ASSSWGEANVLT
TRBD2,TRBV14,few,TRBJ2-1,ASSRGTSGAYNEQF
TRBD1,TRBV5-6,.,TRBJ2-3,ATSSPGQGTDTQY
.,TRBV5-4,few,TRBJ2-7,ASSSPTGHEQY
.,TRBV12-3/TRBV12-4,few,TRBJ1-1,ACSKGSGTEAF
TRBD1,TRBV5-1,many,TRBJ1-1,ASSFLQGSVNTEAF
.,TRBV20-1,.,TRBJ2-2,SARFRAGLENTGELF
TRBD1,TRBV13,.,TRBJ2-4,ASSPPDRVFPKNIQY
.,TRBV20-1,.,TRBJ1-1,SARLGRNTEAF
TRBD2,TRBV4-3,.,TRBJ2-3,ASSQMLPAGGLTRRDTQY
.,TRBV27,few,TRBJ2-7,ASSLAGTREQY
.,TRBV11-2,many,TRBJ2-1,ASSLDFNAEQF
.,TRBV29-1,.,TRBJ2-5,SVEEGTETQY
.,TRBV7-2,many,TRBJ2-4,ASSSPKGILAKNIQY
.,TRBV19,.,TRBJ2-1,ASRVAGRNEQF
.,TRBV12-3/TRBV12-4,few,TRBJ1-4,ASRDRFSEKLF
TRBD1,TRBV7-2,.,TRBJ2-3,ASSISGTGGRDTQY
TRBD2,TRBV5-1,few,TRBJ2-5,ASSFSPSGRSETQY
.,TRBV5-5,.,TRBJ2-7,ASSLSGAAASYEQY
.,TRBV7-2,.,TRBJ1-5,ASSERGQPQH
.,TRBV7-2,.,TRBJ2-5,ASSRRGYQETQY
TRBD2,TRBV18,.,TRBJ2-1,ASSPRGGHRDEQF
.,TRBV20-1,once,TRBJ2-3,SANRDTLTDTQY
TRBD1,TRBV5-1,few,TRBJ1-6,ASSPQGANSYNSPLH
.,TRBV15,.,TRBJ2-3,ATSRGHPDTQY
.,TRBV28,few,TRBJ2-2,ASRLRDIYTGELF
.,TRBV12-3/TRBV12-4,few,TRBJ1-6,ASSPSPAPLH
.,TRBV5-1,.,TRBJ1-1,ASSSEAGGNTEAF
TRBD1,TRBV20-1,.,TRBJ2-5,SANGQGYQETQY
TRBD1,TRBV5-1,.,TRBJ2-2,ASSGDRVDTGELF
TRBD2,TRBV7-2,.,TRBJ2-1,ASSSPVAGGRYNEQF
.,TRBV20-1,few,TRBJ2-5,SASVPAGTQY
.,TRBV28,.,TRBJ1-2,ASSSQSLKLQINGYT
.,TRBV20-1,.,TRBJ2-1,SAVRARDYNEQF
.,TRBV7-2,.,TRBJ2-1,ASSLSVGVSSYNEQF
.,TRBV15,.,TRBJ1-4,ATREGHRREKLF
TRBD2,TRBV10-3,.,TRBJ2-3,AILSGRASSTDTQY
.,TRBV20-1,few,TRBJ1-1,SARDITGNTEAF
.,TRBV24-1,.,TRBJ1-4,ATSDYNEKLF